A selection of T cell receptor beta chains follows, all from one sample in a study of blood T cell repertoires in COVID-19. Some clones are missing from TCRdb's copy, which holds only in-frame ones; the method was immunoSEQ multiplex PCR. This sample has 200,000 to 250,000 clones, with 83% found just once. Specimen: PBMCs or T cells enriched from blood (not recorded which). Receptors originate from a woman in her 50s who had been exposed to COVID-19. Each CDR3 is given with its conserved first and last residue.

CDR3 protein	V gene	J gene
CASSQGRMNTEAFF	TRBV7-3	TRBJ1-1
CASTGQGAGYGYTF	TRBV19	TRBJ1-2
CASSLGGEGTEAFF	TRBV28	TRBJ1-1
CATSRFGTGDHEQYF	TRBV15	TRBJ2-7
CASSLGQGGQPQHF	TRBV11-2	TRBJ1-5
CASSDNSGRAYGYTF	TRBV25-1	TRBJ1-2
CASRAGGGYTF	TRBV2	TRBJ1-2
CASSESLAGGRNEQFF	TRBV6-1	TRBJ2-1
CASSPSGISYEQYF	TRBV18	TRBJ2-7
CASSYSIPDRFYGYTF	TRBV6-5	TRBJ1-2
CASSGDRGHQPQHF	TRBV10-2	TRBJ1-5
CASSVTSGAANEQFF	TRBV9	TRBJ2-1
CASSLNRGRAEAFF	TRBV7-8	TRBJ1-1
CASSPKTGIGYTF	TRBV12-3/TRBV12-4	TRBJ1-2
CASSRLRTGGTPSYGYTF	TRBV4-3	TRBJ1-2